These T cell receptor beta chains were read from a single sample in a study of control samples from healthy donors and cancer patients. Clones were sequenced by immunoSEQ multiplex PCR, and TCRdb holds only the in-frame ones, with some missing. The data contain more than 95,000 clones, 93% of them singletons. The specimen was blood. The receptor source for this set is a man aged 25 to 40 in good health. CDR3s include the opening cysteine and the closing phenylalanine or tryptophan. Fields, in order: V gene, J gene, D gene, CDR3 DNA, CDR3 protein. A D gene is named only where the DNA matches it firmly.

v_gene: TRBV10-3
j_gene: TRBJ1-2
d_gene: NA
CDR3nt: TGTGCCATCAGTGGACAGGCCAATGGCTACACCTTC
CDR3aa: CAISGQANGYTF

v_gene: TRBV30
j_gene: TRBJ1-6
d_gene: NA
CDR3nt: TGTGCCTGGAGTGTAACCAACCATGGTTCACCCCTCCACTTT
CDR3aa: CAWSVTNHGSPLHF

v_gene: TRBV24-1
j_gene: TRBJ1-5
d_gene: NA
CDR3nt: TGTGCCACCAGTGAGGAGGGATTGAGCAATCAGCCCCAGCATTTT
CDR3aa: CATSEEGLSNQPQHF

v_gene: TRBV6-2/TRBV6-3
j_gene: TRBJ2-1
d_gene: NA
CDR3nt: TGTGCCAGCAGCAATCCCCCGGATGGGTACAATGAGCAGTTCTTC
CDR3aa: CASSNPPDGYNEQFF

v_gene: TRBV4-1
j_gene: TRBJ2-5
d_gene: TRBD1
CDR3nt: TGCGCCAGCAGCCAAGGGGCTTCCCGTAACAGGGGGGAGACCCAGTACTTC
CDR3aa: CASSQGASRNRGETQYF

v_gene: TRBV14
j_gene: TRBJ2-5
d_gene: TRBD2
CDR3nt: TGTGCCAGCAGCCAAGACCAGCGGGGCTGGGGGACCCAGTACTTC
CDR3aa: CASSQDQRGWGTQYF

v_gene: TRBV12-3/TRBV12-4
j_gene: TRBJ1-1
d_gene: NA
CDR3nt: TGTGCCAGCACTGAGGGAACTGAAGCTTTCTTT
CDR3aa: CASTEGTEAFF

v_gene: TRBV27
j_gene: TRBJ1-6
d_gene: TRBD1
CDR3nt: TGTGCCAGCAGTTCCTACAGGGGGCTCGGGTCACCCCTCCACTTT
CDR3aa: CASSSYRGLGSPLHF

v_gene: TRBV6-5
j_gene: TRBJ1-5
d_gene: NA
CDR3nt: TGTGCCAGCAGTTACGACTCATGGAGTCCGCCCCAGCATTTT
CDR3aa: CASSYDSWSPPQHF

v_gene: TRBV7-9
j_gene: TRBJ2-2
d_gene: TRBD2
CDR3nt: TGTGCCAGCAGCTTTTCGACTAGCGGGGACACCGGGGAGCTGTTTTTT
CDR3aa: CASSFSTSGDTGELFF